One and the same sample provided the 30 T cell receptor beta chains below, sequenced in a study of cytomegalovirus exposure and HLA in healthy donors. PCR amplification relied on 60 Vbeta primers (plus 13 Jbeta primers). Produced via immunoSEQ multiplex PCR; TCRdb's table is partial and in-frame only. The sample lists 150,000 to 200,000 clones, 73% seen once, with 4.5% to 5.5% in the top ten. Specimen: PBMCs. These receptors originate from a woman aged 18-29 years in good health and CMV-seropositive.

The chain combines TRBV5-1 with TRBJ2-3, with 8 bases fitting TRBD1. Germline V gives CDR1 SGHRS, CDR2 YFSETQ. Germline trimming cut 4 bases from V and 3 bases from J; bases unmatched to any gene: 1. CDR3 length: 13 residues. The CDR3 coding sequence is TGCGCCAGCAGCGGACAGGGAACAGATACGCAGTATTTT. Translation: CASSGQGTDTQYF.

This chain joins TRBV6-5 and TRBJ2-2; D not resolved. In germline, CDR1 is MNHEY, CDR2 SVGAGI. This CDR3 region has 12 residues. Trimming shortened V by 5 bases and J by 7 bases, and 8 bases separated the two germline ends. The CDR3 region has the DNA TGTGCCAGCAGTGTCCGAGGCGGGGAGCTGTTTTTT. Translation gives CASSVRGGELFF.

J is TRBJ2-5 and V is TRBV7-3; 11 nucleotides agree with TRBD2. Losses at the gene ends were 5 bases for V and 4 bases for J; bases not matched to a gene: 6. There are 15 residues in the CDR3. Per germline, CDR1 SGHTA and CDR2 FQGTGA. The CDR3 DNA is TGTGCCAGCAGCCCCACTAGCGGGGGCCTAGAGACCCAGTACTTC. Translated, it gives CASSPTSGGLETQYF.

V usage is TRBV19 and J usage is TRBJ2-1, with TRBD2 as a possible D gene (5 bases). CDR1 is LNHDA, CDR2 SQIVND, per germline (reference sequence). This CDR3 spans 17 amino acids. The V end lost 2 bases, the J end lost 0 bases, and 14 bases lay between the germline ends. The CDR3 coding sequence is TGTGCCAGTAGTATACTGCGACCGGGGAGCTCCTACAATGAGCAGTTCTTC. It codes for CASSILRPGSSYNEQFF.

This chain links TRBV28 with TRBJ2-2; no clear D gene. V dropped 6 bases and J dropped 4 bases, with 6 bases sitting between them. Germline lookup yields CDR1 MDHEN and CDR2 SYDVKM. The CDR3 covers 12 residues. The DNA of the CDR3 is TGTGCCAGCAGCCCCTCCACCGGGGAGCTGTTTTTT. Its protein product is CASSPSTGELFF.

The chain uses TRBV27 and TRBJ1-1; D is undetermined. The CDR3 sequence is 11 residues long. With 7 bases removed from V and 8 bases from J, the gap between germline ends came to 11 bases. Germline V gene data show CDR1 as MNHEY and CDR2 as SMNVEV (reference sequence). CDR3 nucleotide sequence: TGTGCCAGCAACTTGGGAGGGGAAGCTTTCTTT. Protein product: CASNLGGEAFF.

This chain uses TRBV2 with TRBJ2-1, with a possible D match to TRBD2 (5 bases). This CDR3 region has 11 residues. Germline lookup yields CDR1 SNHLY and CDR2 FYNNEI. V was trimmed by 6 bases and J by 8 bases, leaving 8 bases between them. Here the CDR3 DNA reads TGTGCCAGCAGAGGAGCGGATGAGCAGTTCTTC. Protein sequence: CASRGADEQFF. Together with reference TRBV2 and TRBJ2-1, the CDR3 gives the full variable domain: EPEVTQTPSHQVTQMGQEVILRCVPISNHLYFYWYRQILGQKVEFLVSFYNNEISEKSEIFDDQFSVERPDGSNFTLKIRSTKLEDSAMYFCASRGADEQFFGPGTRLTVL.

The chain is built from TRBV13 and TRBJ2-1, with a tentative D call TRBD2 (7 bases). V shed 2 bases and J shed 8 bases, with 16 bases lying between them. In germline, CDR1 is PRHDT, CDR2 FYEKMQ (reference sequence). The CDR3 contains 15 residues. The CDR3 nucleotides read TGTGCCAGCAGCTTAAGGGGGGGGACTGGCGATGAGCAGTTCTTC. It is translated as CASSLRGGTGDEQFF.

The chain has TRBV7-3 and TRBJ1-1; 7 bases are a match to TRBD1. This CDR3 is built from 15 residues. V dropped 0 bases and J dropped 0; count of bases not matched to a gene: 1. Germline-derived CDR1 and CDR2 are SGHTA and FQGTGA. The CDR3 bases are TGTGCCAGCAGCTTAACGGGACAGATGAACACTGAAGCTTTCTTT. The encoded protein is CASSLTGQMNTEAFF.

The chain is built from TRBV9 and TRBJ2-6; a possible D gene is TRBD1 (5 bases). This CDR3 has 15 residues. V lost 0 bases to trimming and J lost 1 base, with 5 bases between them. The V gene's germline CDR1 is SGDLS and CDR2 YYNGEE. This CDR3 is CASSVEGSGANVLTF. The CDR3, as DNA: TGTGCCAGCAGCGTAGAGGGGTCTGGGGCCAACGTCCTGACTTTC. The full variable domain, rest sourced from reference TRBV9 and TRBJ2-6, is DSGVTQTPKHLITATGQRVTLRCSPRSGDLSVYWYQQSLDQGLQFLIQYYNGEERAKGNILERFSAQQFPDLHSELNLSSLELGDSALYFCASSVEGSGANVLTFGAGSRLTVL.

The CDR3 DNA reads as TGCGCCAGCAGCTTAGAGCGGGAGCCCACAGATACGCAGTATTTT. This encodes CASSLEREPTDTQYF. The V call is TRBV5-1, the J call TRBJ2-3; the match to TRBD2 covers 8 bases. The germline gives CDR1 SGHRS, CDR2 YFSETQ. The CDR3 has 15 residues. Trimming cost V 2 bases and J 2 bases; bases outside gene matches: 4.

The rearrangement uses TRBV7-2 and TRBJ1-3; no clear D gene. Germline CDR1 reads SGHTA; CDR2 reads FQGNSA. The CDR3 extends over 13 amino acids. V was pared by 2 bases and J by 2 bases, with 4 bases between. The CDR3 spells CASSLTAGNTIYF. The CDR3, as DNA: TGTGCCAGCAGCTTAACAGCTGGAAACACCATATATTTT.

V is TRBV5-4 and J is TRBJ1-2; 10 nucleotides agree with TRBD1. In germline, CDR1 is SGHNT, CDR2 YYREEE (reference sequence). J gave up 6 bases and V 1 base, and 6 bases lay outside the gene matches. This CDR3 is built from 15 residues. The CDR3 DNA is TGTGCCAGCAGCTTGTTGACAGGGGGCAGGGATGGCTACACCTTC. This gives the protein CASSLLTGGRDGYTF.

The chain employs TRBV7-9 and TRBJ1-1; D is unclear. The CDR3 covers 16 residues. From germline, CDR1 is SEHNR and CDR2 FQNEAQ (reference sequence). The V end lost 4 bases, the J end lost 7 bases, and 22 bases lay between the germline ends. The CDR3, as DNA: TGTGCCAGCAGCTCAGCCGACGGGGAGGGAGAAAATGAAGCTTTCTTT. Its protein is CASSSADGEGENEAFF.

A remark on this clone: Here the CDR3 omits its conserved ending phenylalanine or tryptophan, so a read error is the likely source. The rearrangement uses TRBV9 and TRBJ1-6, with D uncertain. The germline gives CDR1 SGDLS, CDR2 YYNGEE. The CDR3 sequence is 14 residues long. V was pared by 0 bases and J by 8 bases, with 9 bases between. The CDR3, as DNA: TGTGCCAGCAGCGTAGCACAGCTCGATTCACCCCTCCACCTT. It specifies CASSVAQLDSPLHL.

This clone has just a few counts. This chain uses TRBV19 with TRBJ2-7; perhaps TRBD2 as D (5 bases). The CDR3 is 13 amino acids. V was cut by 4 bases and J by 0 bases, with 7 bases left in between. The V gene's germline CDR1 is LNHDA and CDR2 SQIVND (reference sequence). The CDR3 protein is CASSTGYSYEQYF. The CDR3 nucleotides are TGTGCCAGTAGTACGGGATACTCCTACGAGCAGTACTTC.

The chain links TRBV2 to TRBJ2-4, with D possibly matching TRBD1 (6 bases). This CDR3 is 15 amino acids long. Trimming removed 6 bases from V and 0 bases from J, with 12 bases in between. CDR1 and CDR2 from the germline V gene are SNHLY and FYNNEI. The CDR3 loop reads CASSGDRSAKNIQYF. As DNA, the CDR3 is TGTGCCAGCAGCGGAGACAGGTCAGCCAAAAACATTCAGTACTTC.

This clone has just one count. This CDR3 reads CASTSPAGGNIQYF. CDR3 in DNA: TGTGCCAGCACCTCCCCAGCGGGGGGAAACATTCAGTACTTC. The V call is TRBV7-2, the J call TRBJ2-4; 9 nucleotides align to TRBD2. CDR3 length: 14 residues. With 7 bases clipped from V and 6 bases from J, the junction kept 7 bases outside the gene matches. Germline CDR1 reads SGHTA; CDR2 reads FQGNSA.

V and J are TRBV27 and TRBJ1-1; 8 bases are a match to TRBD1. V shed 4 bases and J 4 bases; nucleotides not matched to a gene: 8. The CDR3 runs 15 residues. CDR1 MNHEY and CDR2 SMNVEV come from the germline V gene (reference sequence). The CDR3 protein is CASSSRDRLGTEAFF. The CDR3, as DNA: TGTGCCAGCAGTTCCCGGGACAGGTTGGGCACTGAAGCTTTCTTT.

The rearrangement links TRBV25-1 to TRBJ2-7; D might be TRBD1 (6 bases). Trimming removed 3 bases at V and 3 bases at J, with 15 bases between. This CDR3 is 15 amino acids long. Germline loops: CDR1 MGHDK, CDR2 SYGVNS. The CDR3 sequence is CASSESGVGNYEQYF. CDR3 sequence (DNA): TGTGCCAGCAGTGAGTCAGGGGTGGGTAACTACGAGCAGTACTTC.

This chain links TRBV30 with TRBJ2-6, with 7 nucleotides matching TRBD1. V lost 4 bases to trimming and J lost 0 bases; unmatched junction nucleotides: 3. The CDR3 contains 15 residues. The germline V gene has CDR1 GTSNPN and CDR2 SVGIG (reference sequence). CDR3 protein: CAWTGQSSGANVLTF. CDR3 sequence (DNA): TGTGCCTGGACGGGACAGAGCTCTGGGGCCAACGTCCTGACTTTC.

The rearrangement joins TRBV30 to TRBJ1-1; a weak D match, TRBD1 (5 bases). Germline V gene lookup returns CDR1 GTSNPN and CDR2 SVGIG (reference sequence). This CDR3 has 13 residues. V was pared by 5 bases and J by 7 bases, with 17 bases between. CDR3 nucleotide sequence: TGTGCCTGGGGTCCTTCAGGGTCGGGTGAAGCTTTCTTT. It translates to CAWGPSGSGEAFF. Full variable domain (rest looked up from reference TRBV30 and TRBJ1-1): SQTIHQWPATLVQPVGSPLSLECTVEGTSNPNLYWYRQAAGRGLQLLFYSVGIGQISSEVPQNLSASRPQDRQFILSSKKLLLSDSGFYLCAWGPSGSGEAFFGQGTRLTVV.

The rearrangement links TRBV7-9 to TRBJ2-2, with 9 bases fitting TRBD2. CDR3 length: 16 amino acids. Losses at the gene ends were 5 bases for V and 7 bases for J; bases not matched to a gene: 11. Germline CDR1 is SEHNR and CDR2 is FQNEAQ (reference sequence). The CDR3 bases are TGTGCCAGCAGCCCAGGGGGACTAGCATTCGTCGGGGAGCTGTTTTTT. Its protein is CASSPGGLAFVGELFF.

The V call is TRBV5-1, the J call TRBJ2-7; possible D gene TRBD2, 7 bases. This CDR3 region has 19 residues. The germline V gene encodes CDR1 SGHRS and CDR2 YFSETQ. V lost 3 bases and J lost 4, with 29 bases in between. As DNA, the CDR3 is TGCGCCAGCAGCTCCGGCCTTGGGGGGGCCAATACCCCCGCTTACGAGCAGTACTTC. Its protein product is CASSSGLGGANTPAYEQYF.

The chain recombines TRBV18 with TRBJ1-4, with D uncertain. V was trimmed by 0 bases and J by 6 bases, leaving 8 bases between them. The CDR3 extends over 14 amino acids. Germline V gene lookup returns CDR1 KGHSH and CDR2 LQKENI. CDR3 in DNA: TGTGCCAGCTCACCACCGATTCAGGATGAAAAACTGTTTTTT. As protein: CASSPPIQDEKLFF.

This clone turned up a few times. The DNA of the CDR3 is TGTGCCAGTAGGGAGGGTATCAGCACAGATACGCAGTATTTT. Its translation is CASREGISTDTQYF. V gene TRBV19 combines with J gene TRBJ2-3; D might be TRBD2 (6 bases). Deletions cut 6 bases from V and 0 bases from J, with 10 bases between. Germline CDR1 LNHDA, CDR2 SQIVND (reference sequence). The CDR3 contains 14 residues.

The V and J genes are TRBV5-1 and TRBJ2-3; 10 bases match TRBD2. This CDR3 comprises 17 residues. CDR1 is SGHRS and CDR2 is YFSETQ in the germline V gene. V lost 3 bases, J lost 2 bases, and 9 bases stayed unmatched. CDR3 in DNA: TGCGCCAGCAGCTCAAACGTTCTAGCGGGGGTCACAGATACGCAGTATTTT. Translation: CASSSNVLAGVTDTQYF.

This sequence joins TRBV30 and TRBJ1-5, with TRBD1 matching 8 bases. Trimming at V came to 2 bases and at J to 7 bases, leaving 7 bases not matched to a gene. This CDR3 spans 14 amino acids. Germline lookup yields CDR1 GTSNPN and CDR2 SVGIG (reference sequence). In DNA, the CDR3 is TGTGCCTGGAGTACGACAGGGGTAAAACAGCCCCAGCATTTT. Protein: CAWSTTGVKQPQHF.

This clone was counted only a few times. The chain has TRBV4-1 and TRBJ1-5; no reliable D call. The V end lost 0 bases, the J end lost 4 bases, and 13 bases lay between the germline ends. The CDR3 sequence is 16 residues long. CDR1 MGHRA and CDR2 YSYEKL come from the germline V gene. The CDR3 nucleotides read TGCGCCAGCAGCCAAGATCATGGAGGAGGGAATCAGCCCCAGCATTTT. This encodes CASSQDHGGGNQPQHF.

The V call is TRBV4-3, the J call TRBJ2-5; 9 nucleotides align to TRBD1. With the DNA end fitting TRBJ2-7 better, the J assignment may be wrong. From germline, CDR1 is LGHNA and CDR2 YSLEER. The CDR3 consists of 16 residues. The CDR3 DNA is TGCGCCAGCAGCCAAGGCTACCCGGGACAGGGTTACGAGCAGTACTTC. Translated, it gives CASSQGYPGQGYEQYF.